This T cell receptor (beta chain) was retrieved from a study of Ad26.COV2.S vaccination and SARS-CoV-2 variants. Treatment indicated: 15 to 20 received Ad26.COV2.S at low or high dose, single or two shots; about 5 received placebo; per-sample allocation not given. Each sample was drawn 63 days after the first injection (of vaccine or placebo). V was shortened by 4 bases and J by 3 bases, with 10 bases between the two germline ends. The CDR3 loop spans 13 amino acids. The germline V gene encodes CDR1 MDHEN and CDR2 SYDVKM. The table came from immunoSEQ multiplex PCR; TCRdb's copy has only in-frame clones and leaves some out. The sample lists around 450,000 clones, 75% to 95% occurring once.

The chain recombines TRBV28 with TRBJ2-7, with a possible D match to TRBD1 (6 bases). This TCR was sampled from a person aged 18-65 years who received the Ad26.COV2.S COVID-19 vaccine or a placebo. The material sequenced was peripheral blood, taken in a trial of Ad26.COV2.S vaccine versus placebo. This CDR3 reads CASSWSGDYEQYF. For the CDR3, the DNA is TGTGCCAGCAGTTGGTCAGGGGACTACGAGCAGTACTTC. Variable domain in full (rest from reference TRBV28 and TRBJ2-7): DVKVTQSSRYLVKRTGEKVFLECVQDMDHENMFWYRQDPGLGLRLIYFSYDVKMKEKGDIPEGYSVSREKKERFSLILESASTNQTSMYLCASSWSGDYEQYFGPGTRLTVT.